The entry that follows covers one T cell receptor (beta chain) sequence. The antigen is not known. The CDR3 totals 13 residues. CDR1 is SQVTM, CDR2 ANQGSEA, per germline. Trimming left V 1 base short and J 0 bases short, with 6 bases between. The record originates from a study of T cell responses to AZD1222 COVID-19 vaccine. Study-level information: Whether given at about 4 or about 12 weeks, second doses were pooled. Study-wide findings and caveats: Donors were mostly white British, more females; clonal diversity possibly underestimated.

Sequencing was performed with immunoSEQ multiplex PCR; in TCRdb, only in-frame clones are kept and a portion is missing. The table includes 90,000 to 140,000 clones, around 89% detected once. The gene calls are TRBV29-1 and TRBJ1-1, with unresolved D. This specimen consisted of peripheral blood, obtained on day 0 of AZD1222 vaccination. The source is an adult in good health. In DNA form, the CDR3 reads TGCAGCGTTGAAGGGGAAATGAACACTGAAGCTTTCTTT. Protein product: CSVEGEMNTEAFF. Based on the CDR3 plus reference TRBV29-1 and TRBJ1-1, the full variable domain is SAVISQKPSRDICQRGTSLTIQCQVDSQVTMMFWYRQQPGQSLTLIATANQGSEATYESGFVIDKFPISRPNLTFSTLTVSNMSPEDSSIYLCSVEGEMNTEAFFGQGTRLTVV.